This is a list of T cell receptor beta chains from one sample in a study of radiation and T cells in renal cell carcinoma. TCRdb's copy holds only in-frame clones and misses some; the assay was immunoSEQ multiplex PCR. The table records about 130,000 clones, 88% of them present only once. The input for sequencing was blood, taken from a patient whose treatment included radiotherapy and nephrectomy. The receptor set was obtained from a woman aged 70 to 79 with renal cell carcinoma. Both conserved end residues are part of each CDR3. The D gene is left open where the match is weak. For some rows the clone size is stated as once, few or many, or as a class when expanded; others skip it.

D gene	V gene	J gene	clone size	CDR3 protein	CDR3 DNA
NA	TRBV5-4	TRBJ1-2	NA	CASSADIRDYGYTF	TGTGCCAGCAGCGCGGACATAAGGGACTATGGCTACACCTTC
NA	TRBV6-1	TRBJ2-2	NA	CASSDGRSNTGELFF	TGTGCCAGCAGTGATGGCAGGTCGAACACCGGGGAGCTGTTTTTT
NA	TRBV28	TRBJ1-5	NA	CASIETNTNQPQHF	TGTGCCAGCATCGAGACAAACACCAATCAGCCCCAGCATTTT
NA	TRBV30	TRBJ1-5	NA	CAWSVLGGHNQPQHF	TGTGCCTGGAGTGTACTTGGAGGGCACAATCAGCCCCAGCATTTT
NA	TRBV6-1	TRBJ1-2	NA	CASSKTRDYGYTF	TGTGCCAGCAGCAAAACCAGGGACTATGGCTACACCTTC
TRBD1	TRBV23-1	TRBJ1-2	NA	CASQGVAGYTF	TGCGCCAGCCAGGGGGTAGCTGGCTACACCTTC
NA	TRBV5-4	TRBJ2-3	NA	CASSLAGADTQYF	TGTGCCAGCAGCTTGGCGGGAGCAGATACGCAGTATTTT
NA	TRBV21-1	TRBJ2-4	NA	CASSSRQGGSKNIQYF	TGTGCCAGCAGCAGCAGACAGGGAGGGTCCAAAAACATTCAGTACTTC
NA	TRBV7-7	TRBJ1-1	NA	CASSPIGVAGTEAFF	TGTGCTAGCAGCCCAATCGGGGTCGCCGGAACTGAAGCTTTCTTT
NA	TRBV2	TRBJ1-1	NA	CASSVVGMNTEAFF	TGTGCCAGCAGTGTCGTGGGCATGAACACTGAAGCTTTCTTT
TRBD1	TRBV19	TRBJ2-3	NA	CATMGFGTASTDTQYF	TGTGCCACCATGGGTTTCGGGACAGCTAGCACAGATACGCAGTATTTT
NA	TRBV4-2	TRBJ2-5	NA	CASSQFLQETQYF	TGTGCCAGCAGCCAATTCCTCCAGGAGACCCAGTACTTC
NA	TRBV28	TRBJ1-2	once	CASSGPGLRYGYTF	TGTGCCAGCAGTGGCCCGGGACTCCGCTATGGCTACACCTTC
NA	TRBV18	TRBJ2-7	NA	CASSPVQDSSYEQYF	TGTGCCAGCTCACCCGTTCAAGACAGTTCCTACGAGCAGTACTTC
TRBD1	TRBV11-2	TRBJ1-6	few	CASSWDRGPSYNSPLHF	TGTGCCAGCAGCTGGGACAGGGGTCCCTCCTATAATTCACCCCTCCACTTT
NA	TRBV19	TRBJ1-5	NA	CASSKYRESNQPQHF	TGTGCCAGTAGTAAATACAGGGAAAGCAATCAGCCCCAGCATTTT
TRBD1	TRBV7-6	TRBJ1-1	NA	CASSPNPGQGGTEAFF	TGTGCCAGCAGCCCTAACCCTGGACAGGGGGGCACTGAAGCTTTCTTT
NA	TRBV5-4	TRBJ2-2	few	CASSFPVSGNTGELFF	TGTGCCAGCAGCTTCCCAGTTAGCGGGAACACCGGGGAGCTGTTTTTT
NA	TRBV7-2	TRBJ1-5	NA	CASSLRGRANQPQHF	TGTGCCAGCAGCTTAAGAGGACGGGCCAATCAGCCCCAGCATTTT
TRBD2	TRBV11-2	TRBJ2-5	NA	CASSQAGTGPLKTQYF	TGTGCCAGCAGCCAAGCGGGGACCGGCCCCCTGAAGACCCAGTACTTC
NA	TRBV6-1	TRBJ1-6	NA	CASSRPNSPLHF	TGTGCCAGCAGCCGACCGAATTCACCCCTCCACTTT
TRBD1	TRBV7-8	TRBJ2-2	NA	CASSSTGGATGELFF	TGTGCCAGCAGCTCGACAGGGGGCGCCACCGGGGAGCTGTTTTTT
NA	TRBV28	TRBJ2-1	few	CASSPGGNYNEQFF	TGTGCCAGCAGTCCAGGGGGGAATTACAATGAGCAGTTCTTC
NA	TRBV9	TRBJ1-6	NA	CASSVEVEDSALHF	TGTGCCAGCAGCGTAGAGGTTGAGGATTCGGCCCTCCACTTT
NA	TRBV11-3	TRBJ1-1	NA	CASSPRGGVEAFF	TGTGCCAGCAGCCCCAGGGGTGGTGTTGAAGCTTTCTTT
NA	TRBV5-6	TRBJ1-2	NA	CASSLADGDGYTF	TGTGCCAGCAGCCTCGCAGACGGTGATGGCTACACCTTC
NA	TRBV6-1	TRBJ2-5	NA	CASSERGTTQETQYF	TGTGCCAGCAGTGAAAGAGGAACTACCCAAGAGACCCAGTACTTC
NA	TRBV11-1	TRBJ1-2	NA	CASSTMASYGYTF	TGTGCCAGCAGCACCATGGCTTCGTATGGCTACACCTTC
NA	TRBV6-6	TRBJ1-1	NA	CASSYSSGETEAFF	TGTGCCAGCAGTTACTCCTCGGGGGAAACTGAAGCTTTCTTT
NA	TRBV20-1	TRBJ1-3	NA	CSAPSGNTIYF	TGCAGTGCCCCCTCTGGAAACACCATATATTTT
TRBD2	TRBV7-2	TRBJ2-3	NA	CASSSPGLGVQSTQYF	TGTGCCAGCAGCTCGCCGGGACTAGGAGTGCAGAGTACGCAGTATTTT
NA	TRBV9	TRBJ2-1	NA	CASSARTAAHEQFF	TGTGCCAGCAGCGCAAGGACCGCCGCCCATGAGCAGTTCTTC
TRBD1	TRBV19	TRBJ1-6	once	CASSKIPGQGASPLHF	TGTGCCAGTAGTAAAATACCGGGACAGGGTGCCTCACCCCTCCACTTT
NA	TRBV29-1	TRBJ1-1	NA	CSVGESGGIAFF	TGCAGCGTTGGGGAATCTGGGGGAATAGCTTTCTTT
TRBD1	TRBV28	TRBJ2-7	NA	CASRPPGQGPEQYF	TGTGCCAGCAGACCACCGGGACAGGGTCCCGAGCAGTACTTC